These 28 T cell receptor beta chains came from one sample sequenced in a study of CD8+CD57+ T cells in acquired aplastic anemia. Template material for TCR beta VDJ and CDR3 profiling consisted of genomic DNA. TCRdb re-derived calls from the reads in MiXCR, one entry per CDR3 protein. Among about 64,000 distinct CDR3 sequences, under 55% were seen once, and the ten largest hold under 3%. Material for sequencing was sorted CD4+, CD8+, or CD8+CD57+ T cells (not recorded which) from PBMCs. Receptor source: a human donor in good health, serving as a control.

In its sample, this clonotype was seen many times. V usage is TRBV27 and J usage is TRBJ2-7, with TRBD2 matching 13 bases. CDR1 is MNHEY, CDR2 SMNVEV, per germline (reference sequence). The V segment lost 2 bases and the J segment 3 bases; nucleotides outside the gene matches: 10. This CDR3 is 18 amino acids long. In nucleotides, the CDR3 is TGTGCCAGCAGTTTAAGGACTAGCGGGAGACCCGCCTTCTACGAGCAGTACTTC. It specifies CASSLRTSGRPAFYEQYF.

V and J are TRBV24-1 and TRBJ2-1, with a tentative D call TRBD1 (6 bases). Germline V gene data show CDR1 as KGHDR and CDR2 as SFDVKD. CDR3 length equals 15 residues. V was cut by 6 bases and J by 0 bases, with 11 bases left in between. CDR3 bases: TGTGCCACCAGTCACGGGACACACTCCTACAATGAGCAGTTCTTC. Translation gives CATSHGTHSYNEQFF.

The CDR3: CASGVGDRGRNEQFF. The CDR3 DNA is TGTGCCAGTGGAGTTGGGGACAGGGGGCGGAATGAGCAGTTCTTC. V usage is TRBV19 and J usage is TRBJ2-1, with 12 bases matching TRBD1. The CDR3 spans 15 residues. Unmatched junction bases numbered 9, after V lost 8 bases and J lost 7 bases. Per germline, CDR1 LNHDA and CDR2 SQIVND (reference sequence).

V is TRBV19 and J is TRBJ2-7; D is possibly TRBD1 or TRBD2 (5 bases each). Trimming stripped 4 bases from V and 3 bases from J, with 13 bases between. The CDR3 has 14 residues. The germline V gene has CDR1 LNHDA and CDR2 SQIVND (reference sequence). In DNA, the CDR3 is TGTGCCAGTAGTACACGGGGCCTTAACTACGAGCAGTACTTC. It codes for CASSTRGLNYEQYF.

This clonotype was recorded at least ten times. The V gene is TRBV10-3, the J gene TRBJ1-1, with a tentative D call TRBD1 (6 bases). Per germline, CDR1 ENHRY and CDR2 SYGVKD. This CDR3 spans 16 amino acids. V lost 3 bases to trimming and J lost 7 bases, with 21 bases between them. The CDR3 DNA is TGTGCCATCAGTGAACTCCTCAGGGGCAGTGGGGATGAAGCTTTCTTT. It specifies CAISELLRGSGDEAFF.

This clonotype counts as medium-sized (0.01 to 0.1%). The V and J genes are TRBV24-1 and TRBJ2-1; D not resolved. Trimming stripped 2 bases from V and 11 bases from J, with 9 bases between. This CDR3 is built from 12 residues. Germline V CDR1 and CDR2: KGHDR, SFDVKD. Written as DNA, the CDR3 is TGTGCCACCAGTGATTGGTCCGAGCAGCAGTTCTTC. Translated: CATSDWSEQQFF.

This clonotype was observed many times. This sequence joins TRBV4-1 and TRBJ2-2; no clear D. CDR3 length equals 14 residues. The germline V gene has CDR1 MGHRA and CDR2 YSYEKL. Trimming removed 8 bases at V and 1 base at J, with 11 bases between. CDR3 nucleotides: TGCGCCAGCGAGAGGACGGTGAACACCGGGGAGCTGTTTTTT. Amino acids: CASERTVNTGELFF.

The rearrangement joins TRBV24-1 to TRBJ1-2; 9 bases align to TRBD1. Trimming at V came to 7 bases and at J to 4 bases, leaving 3 bases not matched to a gene. The CDR3 totals 13 residues. Per germline, CDR1 KGHDR and CDR2 SFDVKD. The CDR3 is CATRETGGYGYTF. Written as DNA, the CDR3 is TGTGCCACCAGGGAGACAGGGGGCTATGGCTACACCTTC.

The rearrangement links TRBV5-1 to TRBJ1-5; D is possibly TRBD1 (6 bases). Germline V gene sequence: CDR1 SGHRS, CDR2 YFSETQ. V was trimmed by 1 base and J by 6 bases, leaving 8 bases between them. This CDR3 spans 13 amino acids. As DNA, the CDR3 is TGCGCCAGCAGCTTGTCAGGGGTTCAGCCCCAGCATTTT. It is translated as CASSLSGVQPQHF.

The chain couples TRBV10-3 to TRBJ2-3, with D hard to call. Germline assignment: CDR1 ENHRY and CDR2 SYGVKD. The CDR3 length is 12 residues. Deletions cut 2 bases from V and 3 bases from J, with 3 bases between. CDR3 loop: CAISEATDTQYF. The CDR3 bases are TGTGCCATCAGTGAGGCGACAGATACGCAGTATTTT.

This clonotype was found many times. The chain combines TRBV29-1 with TRBJ1-1, with D hard to call. This CDR3 contains 13 residues. Germline loops: CDR1 SQVTM, CDR2 ANQGSEA. The V end was cut by 4 bases, the J end by 3 bases, with 12 bases between. The CDR3 DNA sequence: TGCAGCGTTGTCTTAAGGAGATACACTGAAGCTTTCTTT. It specifies CSVVLRRYTEAFF.

This clonotype was recorded many times. The chain has TRBV18 and TRBJ1-1; TRBD1 matches 7 bases. The germline V gene encodes CDR1 KGHSH and CDR2 LQKENI. CDR3 length: 13 residues. Unmatched junction bases numbered 6, after V lost 4 bases and J lost 7 bases. Here the CDR3 DNA reads TGTGCCAGCTCACAGCGACAGGGAGTTGAAGCTTTCTTT. It translates to CASSQRQGVEAFF.

This clonotype was counted at least ten times. The DNA of the CDR3 is TGTGCCAGCAGCCCTGGTGAGACCCAGTACTTC. Protein sequence: CASSPGETQYF. The J gene is TRBJ2-5, the V gene TRBV7-6; D not certain. V shed 5 bases and J shed 5 bases, with 6 bases lying between them. Germline-derived CDR1 and CDR2 are SGHVS and FNYEAQ. The length of the CDR3 is 11 residues.

V and J are TRBV18 and TRBJ1-1; D gene ambiguous. CDR3 length equals 13 residues. The germline CDR1 and CDR2 sequences are KGHSH and LQKENI. The germline V and J ends were trimmed by 3 bases and 4 bases, with 9 bases remaining between them. The CDR3 loop is CASSPLEGTEAFF. Here the CDR3 DNA reads TGTGCCAGCTCACCGCTAGAGGGCACTGAAGCTTTCTTT. The full variable domain, in which reference TRBV18 and TRBJ1-1 provide the parts outside the CDR3, is NAGVMQNPRHLVRRRGQEARLRCSPMKGHSHVYWYRQLPEEGLKFMVYLQKENIIDESGMPKERFSAEFPKEGPSILRIQQVVRGDSAAYFCASSPLEGTEAFFGQGTRLTVV.

Here the CDR3 DNA reads TGTGCAAATCGCTACCGGGACAGGGGCCACGAGCAGTACTTC. Encoded protein: CANRYRDRGHEQYF. The rearrangement links TRBV19 to TRBJ2-7; 10 bases align to TRBD1. The CDR3 is 14 amino acids. Germline assignment: CDR1 LNHDA and CDR2 SQIVND (reference sequence).

This clonotype has just a few counts. CDR3 protein: CATSSEGGVTVQETQYF. DNA for the CDR3: TGTGCCACCAGCAGTGAGGGGGGTGTCACCGTCCAAGAGACCCAGTACTTC. This chain links TRBV15 with TRBJ2-5; D might be TRBD1 or TRBD2, each matching 6 bases. Germline CDR1 and CDR2: LNHNV and YYDKDF (reference sequence). The CDR3 spans 17 residues. Deletions cut 3 bases from V and 1 base from J, with 18 bases between.

The chain combines TRBV30 with TRBJ2-5, with D hard to call. Trimming left V 8 bases short and J 2 bases short, with 18 bases between. Germline CDR1 is GTSNPN and CDR2 is SVGIG (reference sequence). This CDR3 region has 14 residues. This CDR3 reads CASSQAPGQETQYF. Written as DNA, the CDR3 is TGTGCCAGCAGCCAGGCCCCGGGTCAAGAGACCCAGTACTTC.

V is TRBV2 and J is TRBJ2-1; TRBD1 matches 7 bases. This CDR3 is built from 14 residues. V shed 6 bases, J shed 8 bases, and the junction held 10 bases outside the gene matches. Germline-derived CDR1 and CDR2 are SNHLY and FYNNEI. CDR3 in amino acids: CASSLPFTGDEQFF. The CDR3 nucleotides are TGTGCCAGCAGCCTACCCTTTACAGGGGATGAGCAGTTCTTC. Full variable domain (missing parts from reference TRBV2 and TRBJ2-1): EPEVTQTPSHQVTQMGQEVILRCVPISNHLYFYWYRQILGQKVEFLVSFYNNEISEKSEIFDDQFSVERPDGSNFTLKIRSTKLEDSAMYFCASSLPFTGDEQFFGPGTRLTVL.

V gene TRBV2 combines with J gene TRBJ1-1, with D perhaps TRBD1 (5 bases). Trimming pared 6 bases from V and 10 bases from J, leaving 15 bases between. This CDR3 is built from 12 residues. Germline assignment: CDR1 SNHLY and CDR2 FYNNEI. The CDR3 bases are TGTGCCAGCAGCCAAGATACCGGGGGAGCTTTCTTT. It translates to CASSQDTGGAFF.

Only a few counts were recorded for this clonotype. This chain links TRBV7-9 with TRBJ2-7; D is ambiguous. The CDR3 totals 12 residues. With 5 bases removed from V and 4 bases from J, the gap between germline ends came to 9 bases. Germline assignment: CDR1 SEHNR and CDR2 FQNEAQ (reference sequence). CDR3: CASSPSVYEQYF. CDR3 bases: TGTGCCAGCAGCCCCTCCGTTTACGAGCAGTACTTC.

There are many counts of this clonotype. CDR3: CASSSPGQGDQETQYF. The CDR3 DNA is TGTGCCAGCAGTTCCCCCGGACAGGGAGATCAAGAGACCCAGTACTTC. The chain uses TRBV28 and TRBJ2-5; 8 nucleotides line up with TRBD1. CDR3 size: 16 residues. Germline CDR1 reads MDHEN; CDR2 reads SYDVKM. Trimming removed 4 bases from V and 2 bases from J; junction bases left unmatched: 9. The whole variable domain, filled in from reference TRBV28 and TRBJ2-5, reads DVKVTQSSRYLVKRTGEKVFLECVQDMDHENMFWYRQDPGLGLRLIYFSYDVKMKEKGDIPEGYSVSREKKERFSLILESASTNQTSMYLCASSSPGQGDQETQYFGPGTRLLVL.

The V and J genes are TRBV5-1 and TRBJ1-6, with no clear D. There are 14 residues in the CDR3. Germline CDR1 SGHRS, CDR2 YFSETQ. The V end lost 6 bases, the J end lost 7 bases, and 14 bases lay between the germline ends. The CDR3 is CASKEGGDNSPLHF. The CDR3 DNA reads TGCGCCAGCAAAGAGGGAGGCGACAATTCACCCCTCCACTTT.

This clonotype has ten or more counts. The chain has TRBV20-1 and TRBJ2-3, with TRBD1 identical over 9 bases. The V gene's germline CDR1 is DFQATT and CDR2 SNEGSKA (reference sequence). The CDR3 spans 15 residues. V lost 4 bases, J lost 0 bases, and 5 bases stayed unmatched. CDR3 in DNA: TGCAGTGCTAACAGGGGGCCGGGAAGCACAGATACGCAGTATTTT. The encoded protein is CSANRGPGSTDTQYF.

The chain links TRBV11-2 to TRBJ2-3; D call uncertain. CDR1 and CDR2 from the germline V gene are SGHAT and FQNNGV. There are 17 residues in the CDR3. V dropped 1 base and J dropped 0 bases, with 14 bases sitting between them. The CDR3: CASSLVTYDPSTDTQYF. The CDR3 DNA follows: TGTGCCAGCAGCTTAGTTACCTACGATCCTAGCACAGATACGCAGTATTTT. The full variable domain, rest sourced from reference TRBV11-2 and TRBJ2-3, is EAGVAQSPRYKIIEKRQSVAFWCNPISGHATLYWYQQILGQGPKLLIQFQNNGVVDDSQLPKDRFSAERLKGVDSTLKIQPAKLEDSAVYLCASSLVTYDPSTDTQYFGPGTRLTVL.

The sample holds many counts of this clonotype. This chain joins TRBV6-1 and TRBJ2-4; 12 bases are a match to TRBD2. Germline CDR1 MNHNS, CDR2 SASEGT. The V segment lost 5 bases and the J segment 0 bases; nucleotides outside the gene matches: 2. This CDR3 has 16 residues. The CDR3: CASSQGLAGAKNIQYF. The CDR3 region has the DNA TGTGCCAGCAGTCAGGGACTAGCGGGAGCCAAAAACATTCAGTACTTC.

The chain uses TRBV4-1 and TRBJ2-1; D is undetermined. Trimming shortened V by 0 bases and J by 3 bases, and 6 bases separated the two germline ends. The CDR3 extends over 14 amino acids. CDR1 is MGHRA, CDR2 YSYEKL, per germline. CDR3 sequence: CASSQDPFYNEQFF. Written as DNA, the CDR3 is TGCGCCAGCAGCCAAGACCCCTTCTACAATGAGCAGTTCTTC.

The rearrangement uses TRBV15 and TRBJ2-1, with D perhaps matching TRBD2 (5 bases). Germline V CDR1 and CDR2: LNHNV, YYDKDF (reference sequence). There are 16 residues in the CDR3. V dropped 1 base and J dropped 10 bases, with 20 bases sitting between them. The CDR3 loop is CATSRGNDDYNEEQFF. CDR3 in DNA: TGTGCCACCAGCAGAGGTAACGACGACTACAATGAGGAGCAGTTCTTC.

The V and J genes are TRBV10-2 and TRBJ1-1, with D unclear. The germline gives CDR1 WSHSY, CDR2 SAAADI. CDR3 length equals 11 residues. V was shortened by 2 bases and J by 5 bases, with 3 bases between the two germline ends. The CDR3 here is CASSEGTEAFF. CDR3 nucleotide sequence: TGCGCCAGCAGTGAGGGGACTGAAGCTTTCTTT.